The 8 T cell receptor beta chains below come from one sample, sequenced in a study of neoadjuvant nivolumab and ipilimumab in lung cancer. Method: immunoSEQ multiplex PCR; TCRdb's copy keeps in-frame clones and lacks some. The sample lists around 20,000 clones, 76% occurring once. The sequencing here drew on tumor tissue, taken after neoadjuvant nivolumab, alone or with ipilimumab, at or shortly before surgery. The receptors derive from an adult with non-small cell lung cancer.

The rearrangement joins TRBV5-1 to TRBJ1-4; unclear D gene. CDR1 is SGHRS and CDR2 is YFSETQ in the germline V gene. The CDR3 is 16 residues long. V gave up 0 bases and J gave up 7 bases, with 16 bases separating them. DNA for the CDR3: TGCGCCAGCAGCTTGGGATTCACCGGGAGTACTGAAAAACTGTTTTTT. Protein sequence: CASSLGFTGSTEKLFF.

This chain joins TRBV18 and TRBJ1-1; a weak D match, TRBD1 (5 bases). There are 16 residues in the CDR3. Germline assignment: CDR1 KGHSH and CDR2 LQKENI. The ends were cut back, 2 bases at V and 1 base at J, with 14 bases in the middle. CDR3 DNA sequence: TGTGCCAGCTCACCAGTGTCAGGGATCGGGAACACTGAAGCTTTCTTT. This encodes CASSPVSGIGNTEAFF.

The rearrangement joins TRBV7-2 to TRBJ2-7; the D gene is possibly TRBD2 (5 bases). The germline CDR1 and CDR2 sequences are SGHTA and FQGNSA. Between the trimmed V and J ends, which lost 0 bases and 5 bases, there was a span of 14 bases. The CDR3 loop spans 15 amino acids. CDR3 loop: CASSLALGGRDEQYF. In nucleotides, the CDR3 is TGTGCCAGCAGCTTAGCGCTCGGCGGGCGGGACGAGCAGTACTTC.

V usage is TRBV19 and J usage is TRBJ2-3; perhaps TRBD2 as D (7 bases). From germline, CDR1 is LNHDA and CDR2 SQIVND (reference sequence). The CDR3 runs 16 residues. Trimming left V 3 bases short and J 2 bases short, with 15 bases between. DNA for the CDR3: TGTGCCAGTAGTATTTATGCGGGGGCGAACACAGATACGCAGTATTTT. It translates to CASSIYAGANTDTQYF.

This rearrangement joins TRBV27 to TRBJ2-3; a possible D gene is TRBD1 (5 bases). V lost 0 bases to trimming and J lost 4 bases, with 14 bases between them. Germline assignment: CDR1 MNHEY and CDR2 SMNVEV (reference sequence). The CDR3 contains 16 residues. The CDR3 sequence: CASSLSTPGMADTQYF. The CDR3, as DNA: TGTGCCAGCAGTTTATCAACTCCAGGGATGGCAGATACGCAGTATTTT.

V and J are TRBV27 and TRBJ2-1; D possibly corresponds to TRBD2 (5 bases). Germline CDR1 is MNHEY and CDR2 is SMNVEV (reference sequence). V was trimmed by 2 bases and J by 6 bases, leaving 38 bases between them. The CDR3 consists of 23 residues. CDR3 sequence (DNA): TGTGCCAGCAGTTTAAAAGGTCCCCTGTGGGGAAGCGGAGTCGGTGGCCACATCAATGAGCAGTTCTTC. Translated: CASSLKGPLWGSGVGGHINEQFF.

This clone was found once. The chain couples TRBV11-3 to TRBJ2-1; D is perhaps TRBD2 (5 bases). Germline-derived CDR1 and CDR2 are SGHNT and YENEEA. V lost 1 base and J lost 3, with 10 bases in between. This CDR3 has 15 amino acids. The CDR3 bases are TGTGCCAGCAGCTTAGGAGGGCCGTACTACAATGAGCAGTTCTTC. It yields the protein CASSLGGPYYNEQFF.

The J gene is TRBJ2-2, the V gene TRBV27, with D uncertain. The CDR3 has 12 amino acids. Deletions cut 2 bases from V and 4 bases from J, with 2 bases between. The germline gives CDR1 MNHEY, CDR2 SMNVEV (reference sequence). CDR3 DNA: TGTGCCAGCAGTTTACTCACCGGGGAGCTGTTTTTT. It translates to CASSLLTGELFF.